This TCR beta chain was identified during a study of blood T cell repertoires in COVID-19. The CDR3 sequence is 14 residues long. V lost 2 bases, J lost 6 bases, and 11 bases lay in between. Germline assignment: CDR1 SGDLS and CDR2 YYNGEE. TCRdb's copy holds only in-frame clones and misses some; the assay was immunoSEQ multiplex PCR. The sample contains about 150,000 clones, roughly 90% of which appear only once. This receptor was obtained from a woman between 45 and 65 years old with acute or convalescent COVID-19. V is TRBV9 and J is TRBJ1-4; D is undetermined. The specimen sequenced was peripheral blood. The CDR3 DNA reads as TGTGCCAGCAGCGTTGAACCCTCGGATGAAAAACTGTTTTTT. Its protein is CASSVEPSDEKLFF.